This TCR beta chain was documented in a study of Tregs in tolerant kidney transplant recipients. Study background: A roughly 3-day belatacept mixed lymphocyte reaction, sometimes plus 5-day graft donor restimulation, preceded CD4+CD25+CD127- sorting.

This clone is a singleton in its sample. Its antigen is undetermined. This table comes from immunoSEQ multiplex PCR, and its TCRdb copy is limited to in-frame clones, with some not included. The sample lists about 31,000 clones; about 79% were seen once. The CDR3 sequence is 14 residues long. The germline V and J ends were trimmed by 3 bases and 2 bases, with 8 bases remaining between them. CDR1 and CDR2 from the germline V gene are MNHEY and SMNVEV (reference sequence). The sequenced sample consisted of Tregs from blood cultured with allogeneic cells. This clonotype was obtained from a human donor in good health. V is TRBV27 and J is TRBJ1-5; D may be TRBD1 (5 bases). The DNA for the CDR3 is TGTGCCAGCAGTTTGGGACGGGGCAATCAGCCCCAGCATTTT. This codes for CASSLGRGNQPQHF.